The 20 T cell receptor beta chains reported below all come from one sample, sequenced in a study of blood T cell repertoires in COVID-19. Profiled with immunoSEQ multiplex PCR; TCRdb holds only in-frame clones, not every one. Of roughly 290,000 clones listed, approximately 92% are singletons. Sequencing was carried out using peripheral blood. The source is a woman in her twenties or thirties with COVID-19, enrolled during active disease.

The sample holds one count of this clone. This chain links TRBV28 with TRBJ1-5, with a weak D call TRBD1 (6 bases). The CDR3 has 17 residues. Germline lookup yields CDR1 MDHEN and CDR2 SYDVKM. V lost 7 bases and J 0 bases, leaving 19 bases between the germline ends. CDR3 amino acids: CASKGDLFAYSNQPQHF. CDR3 nucleotide sequence: TGTGCCAGCAAGGGGGACCTTTTTGCATATAGCAATCAGCCCCAGCATTTT.

CDR3: CASSPLLWDKNTEAFF. The CDR3 region has the DNA TGTGCCAGCAGCCCCCTTTTATGGGACAAGAACACTGAAGCTTTCTTT. The rearrangement uses TRBV7-8 and TRBJ1-1, with D possibly TRBD1 on 6 matching bases. The CDR3 covers 16 residues. Trimming cost V 5 bases and J 1 base, with 17 bases left between them. In germline, CDR1 is SGHVS, CDR2 FQNEAQ.

This clone was picked up one time. Other DNA sequences in this sample translate to the same CDR3. The chain combines TRBV19 with TRBJ1-1, with 8 nucleotides matching TRBD1. Trimming cost V 8 bases and J 1 base; bases outside gene matches: 3. Germline V gives CDR1 LNHDA, CDR2 SQIVND (reference sequence). The CDR3 has 13 residues. Written as DNA, the CDR3 is TGTGCCAGTCGGACAGGGAGGAACACTGAAGCTTTCTTT. It specifies CASRTGRNTEAFF. Together with reference TRBV19 and TRBJ1-1, the CDR3 gives the full variable domain: DGGITQSPKYLFRKEGQNVTLSCEQNLNHDAMYWYRQDPGQGLRLIYYSQIVNDFQKGDIAEGYSVSREKKESFPLTVTSAQKNPTAFYLCASRTGRNTEAFFGQGTRLTVV.

This chain connects TRBV27 to TRBJ2-6, with D perhaps TRBD2 (6 bases). The V gene's germline CDR1 is MNHEY and CDR2 SMNVEV (reference sequence). CDR3 size: 19 residues. Trimming stripped 10 bases from V and 0 bases from J, with 25 bases between. The CDR3 spells CATCRQWRDLSSGANVLTF. In nucleotides, the CDR3 is TGTGCCACATGTCGCCAATGGAGGGATCTTAGCTCTGGGGCCAACGTCCTGACTTTC.

This rearrangement joins TRBV25-1 to TRBJ2-1; a weak D match, TRBD2 (7 bases). This CDR3 is built from 15 residues. Trimming stripped 10 bases from V and 4 bases from J, with 20 bases between. Germline CDR1 MGHDK, CDR2 SYGVNS. This CDR3 is CAIQGNAGAYNEQFF. Here the CDR3 DNA reads TGTGCCATCCAGGGGAACGCGGGAGCTTACAATGAGCAGTTCTTC.

The rearrangement uses TRBV7-6 and TRBJ2-1; the match to TRBD2 covers 9 bases. Germline CDR1 reads SGHVS; CDR2 reads FNYEAQ. CDR3 length: 16 residues. The V segment lost 5 bases and the J segment 3 bases; nucleotides outside the gene matches: 8. The CDR3 sequence is CASSPQVAGDYNEQFF. The CDR3 DNA is TGTGCCAGCAGCCCCCAAGTAGCGGGGGACTACAATGAGCAGTTCTTC.

This rearrangement joins TRBV28 to TRBJ2-7, with 11 positions matching TRBD2. The CDR3 covers 16 residues. Germline-derived CDR1 and CDR2 are MDHEN and SYDVKM. V shed 6 bases, J shed 5 bases, and the junction held 12 bases outside the gene matches. The CDR3 sequence is CASRELTGTSGNEQYF. The CDR3 DNA sequence: TGTGCCAGCAGAGAACTCACCGGGACTAGCGGTAACGAGCAGTACTTC. Combining the CDR3 with reference TRBV28 and TRBJ2-7 gives the whole variable domain DVKVTQSSRYLVKRTGEKVFLECVQDMDHENMFWYRQDPGLGLRLIYFSYDVKMKEKGDIPEGYSVSREKKERFSLILESASTNQTSMYLCASRELTGTSGNEQYFGPGTRLTVT.

This clone was recorded only once. The chain has TRBV2 and TRBJ1-2; 7 positions agree with TRBD1. The ends lost 6 bases at V and 4 bases at J; junction bases unmatched: 11. This CDR3 region has 15 residues. CDR1 and CDR2 from the germline V gene are SNHLY and FYNNEI. The CDR3 here is CASSLRDSGTYGYTF. The CDR3 region has the DNA TGTGCCAGCAGCCTCCGGGACAGTGGGACCTATGGCTACACCTTC.

In the case of this clone: The junction departs from germline at one end; a sequencing error may be responsible. The chain combines TRBV2 with TRBJ1-1; 10 nucleotides match TRBD1. This CDR3 has 14 amino acids. Looked up from germline, CDR1 is SNHLY and CDR2 is FYNNEI. The CDR3 sequence is CASSELWDRGPTIF. The CDR3 nucleotides read TGTGCCAGCAGTGAACTATGGGACAGGGGCCCTACGATCTTT.

This clone was detected only once. This chain connects TRBV2 to TRBJ1-2, with 9 bases fitting TRBD1. The V segment lost 6 bases and the J segment 4 bases; nucleotides outside the gene matches: 6. This CDR3 contains 14 residues. Germline V gene data show CDR1 as SNHLY and CDR2 as FYNNEI. The CDR3 nucleotides read TGTGCCAGCAGCCGGGACAGGGAGACCTATGGCTACACCTTC. Its translation: CASSRDRETYGYTF. Supplemented by reference TRBV2 and TRBJ1-2, the full variable domain reads EPEVTQTPSHQVTQMGQEVILRCVPISNHLYFYWYRQILGQKVEFLVSFYNNEISEKSEIFDDQFSVERPDGSNFTLKIRSTKLEDSAMYFCASSRDRETYGYTFGSGTRLTVV.

This chain links TRBV19 with TRBJ2-1, with TRBD1 matching 11 bases. CDR3 length equals 20 residues. Unmatched junction bases numbered 14, after V lost 4 bases and J lost 0 bases. From germline, CDR1 is LNHDA and CDR2 SQIVND (reference sequence). The DNA for the CDR3 is TGTGCCAGTAGTAGCCAACCGGGACAGGGGGGTCTCAGCTCCTACAATGAGCAGTTCTTC. As protein: CASSSQPGQGGLSSYNEQFF.

This sequence joins TRBV10-3 and TRBJ2-7; 9 bases are shared with TRBD2. This CDR3 region has 15 residues. The V and J ends lost 2 bases and 2 bases, in that order; junction bases with no gene match: 4. Germline V gene lookup returns CDR1 ENHRY and CDR2 SYGVKD. The CDR3 sequence is CAISERASGAYEQYF. The DNA of the CDR3 is TGTGCCATCAGTGAGCGGGCTAGCGGGGCCTACGAGCAGTACTTC.

V and J are TRBV27 and TRBJ2-1; 7 positions agree with TRBD2. V shed 5 bases, J shed 1 base, and the junction held 8 bases outside the gene matches. The germline V gene has CDR1 MNHEY and CDR2 SMNVEV (reference sequence). This CDR3 contains 16 residues. Here the CDR3 reads CASSPLGGGSYNEQFF. DNA of the CDR3: TGTGCCAGCAGTCCCCTGGGGGGAGGGTCCTACAATGAGCAGTTCTTC.

The chain recombines TRBV2 with TRBJ1-4; 12 bases fit TRBD1. V lost 7 bases, J lost 8 bases, and 8 bases stayed unmatched. Germline CDR1 and CDR2: SNHLY and FYNNEI. The CDR3 is 15 residues long. CDR3 protein: CASTRGDRGLEKLFF. In DNA, the CDR3 is TGTGCCAGCACGCGGGGGGACAGGGGGCTAGAAAAACTGTTTTTT.

J is TRBJ2-1 and V is TRBV7-3, with a weak D call TRBD1 (6 bases). This CDR3 comprises 13 residues. The germline V gene encodes CDR1 SGHTA and CDR2 FQGTGA. Between the trimmed V and J ends, which lost 2 bases and 8 bases, there was a span of 10 bases. This CDR3 reads CASSLGGWDEQFF. Here the CDR3 DNA reads TGTGCCAGCAGCTTAGGGGGCTGGGATGAGCAGTTCTTC.

The chain employs TRBV3-1 (or the pseudogene TRBV3-2) and TRBJ2-7; no definite D call. CDR3 length equals 13 residues. Trimming took off 0 bases at V and 5 bases at J, with 8 bases between the two ends. Germline CDR1 and CDR2: LGHDT and YNNKEL (reference sequence). The CDR3 loop reads CASSQDLVHEQYF. The CDR3 DNA reads TGTGCCAGCAGCCAAGATCTAGTCCACGAGCAGTACTTC.

The chain couples TRBV7-9 to TRBJ1-1, with 10 bases matching TRBD1. V lost 7 bases, J lost 12 bases, and 8 bases stayed unmatched. Germline CDR1 SEHNR, CDR2 FQNEAQ (reference sequence). The CDR3 length is 12 residues. The CDR3 protein is CASTRQGARTFF. The DNA of the CDR3 is TGTGCCAGCACCCGACAGGGGGCGAGGACTTTCTTT.

This clone appeared a single time. The chain uses TRBV19 and TRBJ2-2; 11 nucleotides match TRBD2. This CDR3 is 15 amino acids long. V shed 0 bases, J shed 6 bases, and the junction held 0 bases outside the gene matches. CDR1 is LNHDA and CDR2 is SQIVND in the germline V gene (reference sequence). CDR3 bases: TGTGCCAGTAGTATAGATAGCGGGAGGGCCGGGGAGCTGTTTTTT. This codes for CASSIDSGRAGELFF.

This sequence joins TRBV6-5 and TRBJ1-2; TRBD1 is a possible D gene (5 bases). Germline V gives CDR1 MNHEY, CDR2 SVGAGI. The CDR3 spans 14 residues. V lost 7 bases and J 4 bases, leaving 16 bases between the germline ends. The CDR3 is CASTTAPTFYGYTF. CDR3 bases: TGTGCCAGCACGACAGCGCCGACTTTCTATGGCTACACCTTC.

The count of this clone is one. The sample contains more than one DNA sequence encoding this CDR3. The chain uses TRBV12-3 or TRBV12-4 and TRBJ2-7; D not certain. The V and J ends lost 6 bases and 6 bases respectively, with 15 bases between them. The CDR3 is 13 amino acids. The CDR3 here is CASSPRGPSEQYF. CDR3 nucleotide sequence: TGTGCCAGCAGCCCCCGTGGGCCCTCCGAGCAGTACTTC.